This entry is about one TCR beta chain. Antigen unknown. The sample comes from a study of T cell responses to AZD1222 COVID-19 vaccine. Notes on the study in general: In all cases, repertoires were sampled only after the peak T cell response. Two doses of AZD1222 preceded a rise in Spike-specific TCR breadth and depth. Only six or seven AZD1222 recipients were seropositive at baseline. As reported, nearly half of all spike-specific TCRs target variant regions that are unmutated.

This CDR3 spans 15 amino acids. V was trimmed by 5 bases and J by 8 bases, leaving 21 bases between them. The germline V gene has CDR1 SGHTA and CDR2 FQGNSA. Sequencing was performed with immunoSEQ multiplex PCR; in TCRdb, only in-frame clones are kept and a portion is missing. There are fewer than 85,000 clones in the sample; approximately 90% occur only once, and 15% to 20% lies in the top ten. The sequences come from peripheral blood, collected on day 0 of AZD1222 vaccination. The TCR comes from an adult in good health. This rearrangement joins TRBV7-2 to TRBJ1-1; no clear D. The CDR3 sequence: CASSKDMIGVSEAFF. The DNA of the CDR3 is TGTGCCAGCAGCAAGGATATGATTGGGGTCTCCGAAGCTTTCTTT.